The rows below give T cell receptor beta chains drawn from one sample of a study of cytotoxic CD8 clonotypes in ibrutinib-treated CLL. TCRdb's copy holds only in-frame clones and misses some; the assay was immunoSEQ multiplex PCR. The sample includes about 25,000 clones, roughly 70% of them seen just once. Source: PBMCs, taken after 12 months of ibrutinib treatment. These receptors all stem from a human donor with chronic lymphocytic leukemia. The CDR3 runs from the conserved cysteine through the conserved F or W. The D gene is left open where the match is weak. A clone size is listed for some rows: how often the clone was seen (once, few, many), or a class if it is expanded.

v_gene	abundance	len	j_gene	d_gene	CDR3nt	CDR3aa
TRBV7-9	-	16	TRBJ2-1	-	TGTGCCAGCAGCTTTACAGGGAGTATTAGGAGCGATGAGCAGTTCTTC	CASSFTGSIRSDEQFF
TRBV19	-	15	TRBJ1-5	-	TGTGCCAGTAGTATGCTCGGCCGGGACCGGCAGCCCCAGCATTTT	CASSMLGRDRQPQHF
TRBV9	-	15	TRBJ1-5	-	TGTGCCAGCAGCGTAGGCCAGGGGATCAATCGGCCCCAGCATTTT	CASSVGQGINRPQHF
TRBV6-1	-	15	TRBJ2-7	-	TGTGCCAGCATGAAGGGACGTGGGCACTCCTACGAGCAGTACTTC	CASMKGRGHSYEQYF
TRBV4-2	-	18	TRBJ2-2	TRBD2	TGTGCCAGCAGCCAAGATGGGGAGGGCCTGGTTTCCACCGGGGAGCTGTTTTTT	CASSQDGEGLVSTGELFF
TRBV29-1	-	18	TRBJ1-4	-	TGCAGCGTTGAAGATCGTGTCTTACAATTGAGTCCTAATGAAAAACTGTTTTTT	CSVEDRVLQLSPNEKLFF
TRBV11-3	-	12	TRBJ2-2	-	TGTGCCAGCAGCTCCGACACCGGGGAGCTGTTTTTT	CASSSDTGELFF
TRBV15	once	17	TRBJ1-1	-	TGTGCCACCGAAGGTGCAATTAGAGGTGGCCAGAACACTGAAGCTTTCTTT	CATEGAIRGGQNTEAFF
TRBV5-1	-	13	TRBJ1-5	-	TGCGCCAGCAGCTGGGGGGCAGGGCTGCCCCAGCATTTT	CASSWGAGLPQHF
TRBV11-2	-	15	TRBJ1-1	TRBD1	TGTGCCAGCAGCTCCATGGGGACAGGGGTCGCTGAAGCTTTCTTT	CASSSMGTGVAEAFF
TRBV6-1	few	14	TRBJ1-5	-	TGTGCCAGCAGTGGGAGGACCGACAATCAGCCCCAGCATTTT	CASSGRTDNQPQHF
TRBV7-2	-	13	TRBJ1-4	-	TGTGCCAGCAGCTTAGTAGCGGATGAAAAACTGTTTTTT	CASSLVADEKLFF
TRBV11-2	-	13	TRBJ2-2	-	TGTGCCAGCAGCGACAGTCCGACCGGGGAGCTGTTTTTT	CASSDSPTGELFF
TRBV28	-	14	TRBJ2-3	-	TGTGCCAGCAGTAGGTTAGGGGGAGCTGATACGCAGTATTTT	CASSRLGGADTQYF
TRBV28	-	14	TRBJ1-2	-	TGTGCCACCCTAGAACAGGGATGGGGCTATGGCTACACCTTC	CATLEQGWGYGYTF
TRBV7-8	-	15	TRBJ2-2	-	TGTGCCAGCAGCTTGACAGGGAGGATCACCGGGGAGCTGTTTTTT	CASSLTGRITGELFF
TRBV6-5	-	15	TRBJ1-6	TRBD1	TGTGCCAGCAGCCCGGGACAGGGGGCGGGTTCACCCCTCCACTTT	CASSPGQGAGSPLHF
TRBV29-1	-	16	TRBJ2-5	TRBD2	TGCAGCGTTGAAGGGTCCCAGCGGGGAACACTTGAGATCCAGTACTTC	CSVEGSQRGTLEIQYF
TRBV7-8	-	20	TRBJ2-7	-	TGTGCCAGCAGCTTAGGAACCCGACCAGTACTGACAGGCGGCTCCTACGAGCAGTACTTC	CASSLGTRPVLTGGSYEQYF
TRBV27	-	17	TRBJ2-2	TRBD2	TGTGCCAGCAGGCTCCTAGCGGGGGCCGACTACACCGGGGAGCTGTTTTTT	CASRLLAGADYTGELFF
TRBV29-1	-	15	TRBJ2-1	-	TGCAGTGCAGAAGGGGGAGCCCCGGGGAACAATGAGCAGTTCTTC	CSAEGGAPGNNEQFF
TRBV5-4	-	13	TRBJ1-1	TRBD1	TGTGCCAGCACCCGGGACAGAAACACTGAAGCTTTCTTT	CASTRDRNTEAFF
TRBV7-2	once	14	TRBJ2-7	-	TGTGCCAGCAGCTACCGGACGGTTGGCTACGAGCAGTACTTC	CASSYRTVGYEQYF
TRBV7-9	-	18	TRBJ1-4	TRBD1	TGTGCCAGCAGCCCCTGGACAGGTTTCGGGGCTACAAGCGAAAAACTGTTTTTT	CASSPWTGFGATSEKLFF
TRBV29-1	-	15	TRBJ2-2	-	TGCAGCGTTGAAGGCAGGGGATCGAACACCGGGGAGCTGTTTTTT	CSVEGRGSNTGELFF
TRBV10-1	-	14	TRBJ1-1	-	TGCGCCAGCAGTGAGTCGTTGGGCAGCACTGAAGCTTTCTTT	CASSESLGSTEAFF
TRBV29-1	-	14	TRBJ1-5	TRBD1	TGCAGCGTTCGAAACAGGGGTAGCAATCAGCCCCAGCATTTT	CSVRNRGSNQPQHF
TRBV5-1	few	16	TRBJ1-3	TRBD1	TGCGCCAGCAGCTCTCGACAGGGTGGAGGAGGAAACACCATATATTTT	CASSSRQGGGGNTIYF
TRBV29-1	once	12	TRBJ1-2	TRBD1	TGCAGCGTCACAAGGACAGGGGATGGCTACACCTTC	CSVTRTGDGYTF
TRBV7-2	few	15	TRBJ1-2	-	TGTGCCAGCAGCCCAAACCAGGGAGCTAACTATGGCTACACCTTC	CASSPNQGANYGYTF
TRBV5-4	few	12	TRBJ1-2	-	TGTGCCAGCAGCTCAACAGGGCATGGCTACACCTTC	CASSSTGHGYTF
TRBV4-3	medium-sized	15	TRBJ2-2	-	TGCGCCAGCAGCCAAGACCCTACTGAGACCGGGGAGCTGTTTTTT	CASSQDPTETGELFF
TRBV6-1	-	14	TRBJ2-4	-	TGTGCCAGCAGTATAGGAGGGGCCAAAAACATTCAGTACTTC	CASSIGGAKNIQYF
TRBV4-3	-	14	TRBJ1-4	-	TGCGCCAGCAGCCAAAACCCATTTAATGAAAAACTGTTTTTT	CASSQNPFNEKLFF
TRBV6-5	-	12	TRBJ2-5	-	TGTGCCAGCAGTAACAGGGAAGAGACCCAGTACTTC	CASSNREETQYF
TRBV10-1	few	15	TRBJ2-5	TRBD2	TGCGCCAGCAGTGCAATCCGGGGGGGTCCGGAGACCCAGTACTTC	CASSAIRGGPETQYF
TRBV6-5	-	16	TRBJ1-6	-	TGTGCCAGCAGTTACTCGGTGCAGGGATATAATTCACCCCTCCACTTT	CASSYSVQGYNSPLHF
TRBV30	once	14	TRBJ2-7	-	TGTGCCTGGAGTTCAGGGGGGGGCCCTACGGAGCAGTACTTC	CAWSSGGGPTEQYF
TRBV28	-	13	TRBJ1-5	TRBD1	TGTGCCAGCGTGACAGGGCGCAATCAGCCCCAGCATTTT	CASVTGRNQPQHF
TRBV7-2	-	15	TRBJ1-4	-	TGTGCCAGCAGCTTAAATAGGGGTGCTAATGAAAAACTGTTTTTT	CASSLNRGANEKLFF